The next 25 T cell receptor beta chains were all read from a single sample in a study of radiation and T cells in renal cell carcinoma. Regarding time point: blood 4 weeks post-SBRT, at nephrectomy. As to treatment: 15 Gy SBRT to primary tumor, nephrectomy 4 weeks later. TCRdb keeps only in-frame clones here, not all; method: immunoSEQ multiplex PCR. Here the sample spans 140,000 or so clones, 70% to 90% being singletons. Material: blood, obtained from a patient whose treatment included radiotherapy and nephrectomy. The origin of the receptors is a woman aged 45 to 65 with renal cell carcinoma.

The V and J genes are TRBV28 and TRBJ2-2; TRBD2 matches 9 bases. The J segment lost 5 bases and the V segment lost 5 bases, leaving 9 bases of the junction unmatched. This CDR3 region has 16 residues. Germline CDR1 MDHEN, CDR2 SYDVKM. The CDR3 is CASSPPAGGGTGELFF. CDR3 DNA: TGTGCCAGCAGTCCTCCAGCGGGGGGAGGAACCGGGGAGCTGTTTTTT.

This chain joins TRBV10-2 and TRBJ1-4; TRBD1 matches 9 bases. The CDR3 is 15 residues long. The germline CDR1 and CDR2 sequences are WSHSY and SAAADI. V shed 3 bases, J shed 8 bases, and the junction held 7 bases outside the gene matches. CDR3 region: CASSEPGQGPEKLFF. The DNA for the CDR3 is TGCGCCAGCAGTGAACCGGGACAGGGCCCCGAAAAACTGTTTTTT.

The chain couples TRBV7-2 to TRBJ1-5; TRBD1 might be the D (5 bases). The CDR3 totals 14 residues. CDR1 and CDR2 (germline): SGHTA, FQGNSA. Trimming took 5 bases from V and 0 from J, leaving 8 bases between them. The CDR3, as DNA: TGTGCCAGCAGCCGACAGAATAGCAATCAGCCCCAGCATTTT. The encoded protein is CASSRQNSNQPQHF.

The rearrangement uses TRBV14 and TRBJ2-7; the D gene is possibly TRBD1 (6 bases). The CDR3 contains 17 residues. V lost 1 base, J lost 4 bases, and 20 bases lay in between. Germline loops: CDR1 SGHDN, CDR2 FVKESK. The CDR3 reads CASSQVTGSTWFYEQYF. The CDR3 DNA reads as TGTGCCAGCAGCCAAGTTACAGGGTCGACGTGGTTTTACGAGCAGTACTTC.

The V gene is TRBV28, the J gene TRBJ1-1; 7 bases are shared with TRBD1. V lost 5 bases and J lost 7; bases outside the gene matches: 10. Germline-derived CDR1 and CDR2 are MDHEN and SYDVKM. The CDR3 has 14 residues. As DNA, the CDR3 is TGTGCCAGCAGTGGGGGACAGTACGGGGGTGAAGCTTTCTTT. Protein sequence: CASSGGQYGGEAFF.

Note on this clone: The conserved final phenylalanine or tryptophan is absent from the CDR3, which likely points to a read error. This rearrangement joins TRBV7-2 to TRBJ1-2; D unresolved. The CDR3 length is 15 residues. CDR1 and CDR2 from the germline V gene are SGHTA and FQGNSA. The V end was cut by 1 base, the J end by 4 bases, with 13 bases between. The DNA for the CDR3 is TGTGCCAGCAGCTTAGGTAGAGGGTTCACCTATGGCTACACCCTC. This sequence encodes CASSLGRGFTYGYTL.

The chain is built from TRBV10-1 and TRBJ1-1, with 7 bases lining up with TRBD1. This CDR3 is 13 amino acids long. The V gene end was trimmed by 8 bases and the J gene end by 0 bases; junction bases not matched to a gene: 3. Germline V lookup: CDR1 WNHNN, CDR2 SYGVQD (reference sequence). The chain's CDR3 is CASQGGMNTEAFF. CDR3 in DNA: TGCGCCAGCCAGGGGGGTATGAACACTGAAGCTTTCTTT.

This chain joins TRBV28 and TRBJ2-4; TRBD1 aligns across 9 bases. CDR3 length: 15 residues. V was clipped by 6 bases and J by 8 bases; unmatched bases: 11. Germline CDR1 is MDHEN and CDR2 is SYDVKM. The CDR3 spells CASSPQGAGVDIQYF. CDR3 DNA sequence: TGTGCCAGCAGCCCACAGGGGGCCGGAGTGGACATTCAGTACTTC.

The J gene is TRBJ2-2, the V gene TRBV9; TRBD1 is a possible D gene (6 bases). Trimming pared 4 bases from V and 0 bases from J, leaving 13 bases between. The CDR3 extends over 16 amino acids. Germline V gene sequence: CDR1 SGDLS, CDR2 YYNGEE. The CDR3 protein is CASSRAGTTNTGELFF. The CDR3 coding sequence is TGTGCCAGCAGCCGAGCCGGGACAACGAACACCGGGGAGCTGTTTTTT.

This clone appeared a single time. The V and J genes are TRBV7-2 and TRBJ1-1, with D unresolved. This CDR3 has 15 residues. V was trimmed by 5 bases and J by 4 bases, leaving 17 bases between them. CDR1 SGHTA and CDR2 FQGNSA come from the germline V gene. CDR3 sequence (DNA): TGTGCCAGCAGCGCGATGGCGGCATATAGCACTGAAGCTTTCTTT. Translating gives CASSAMAAYSTEAFF.

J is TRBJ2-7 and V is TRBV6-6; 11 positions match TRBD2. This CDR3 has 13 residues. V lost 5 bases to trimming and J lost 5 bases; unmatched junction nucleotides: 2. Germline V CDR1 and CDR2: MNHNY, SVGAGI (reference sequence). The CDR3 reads CASSLAGGDEQYF. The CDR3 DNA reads TGTGCCAGCAGTCTAGCGGGAGGAGACGAGCAGTACTTC.

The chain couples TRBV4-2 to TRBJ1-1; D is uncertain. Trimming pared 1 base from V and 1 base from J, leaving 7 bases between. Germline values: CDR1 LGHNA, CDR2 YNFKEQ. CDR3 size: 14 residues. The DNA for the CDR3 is TGTGCCAGCAGCCAAGGGCGGACGAACACTGAAGCTTTCTTT. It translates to CASSQGRTNTEAFF.

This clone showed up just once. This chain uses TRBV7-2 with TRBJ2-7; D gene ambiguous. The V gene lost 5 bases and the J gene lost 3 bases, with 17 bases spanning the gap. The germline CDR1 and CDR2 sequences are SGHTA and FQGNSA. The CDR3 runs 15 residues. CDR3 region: CASSPRSAESYEQYF. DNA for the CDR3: TGTGCCAGCAGCCCTCGAAGCGCAGAGAGCTACGAGCAGTACTTC.

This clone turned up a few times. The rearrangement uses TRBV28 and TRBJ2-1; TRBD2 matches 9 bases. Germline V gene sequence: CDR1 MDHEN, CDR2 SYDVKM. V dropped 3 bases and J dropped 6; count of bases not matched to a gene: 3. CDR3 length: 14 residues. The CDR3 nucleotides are TGTGCCAGCAGTTTCCCTAGCGGGGCCAATGAGCAGTTCTTC. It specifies CASSFPSGANEQFF. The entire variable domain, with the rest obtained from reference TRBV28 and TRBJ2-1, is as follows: DVKVTQSSRYLVKRTGEKVFLECVQDMDHENMFWYRQDPGLGLRLIYFSYDVKMKEKGDIPEGYSVSREKKERFSLILESASTNQTSMYLCASSFPSGANEQFFGPGTRLTVL.

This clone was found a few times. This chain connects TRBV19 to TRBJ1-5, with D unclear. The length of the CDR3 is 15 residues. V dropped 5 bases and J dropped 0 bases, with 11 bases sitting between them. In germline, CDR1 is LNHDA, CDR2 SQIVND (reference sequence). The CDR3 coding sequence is TGTGCCAGTAGTTCCTCAGGAGGTAGCAATCAGCCCCAGCATTTT. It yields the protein CASSSSGGSNQPQHF.

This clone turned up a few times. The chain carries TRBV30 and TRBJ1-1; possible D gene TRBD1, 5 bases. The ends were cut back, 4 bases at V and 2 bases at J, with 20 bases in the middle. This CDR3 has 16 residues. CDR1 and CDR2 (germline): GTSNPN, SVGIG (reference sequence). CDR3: CAWIQTMRGENTEAFF. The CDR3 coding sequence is TGTGCCTGGATACAAACGATGCGGGGGGAAAACACTGAAGCTTTCTTT.

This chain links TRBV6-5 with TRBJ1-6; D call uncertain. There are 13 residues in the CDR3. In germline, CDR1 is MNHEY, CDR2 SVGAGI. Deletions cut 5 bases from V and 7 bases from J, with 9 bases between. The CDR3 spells CASSLVGNSPLHF. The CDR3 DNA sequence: TGTGCCAGCAGTCTAGTAGGGAATTCACCCCTCCACTTT.

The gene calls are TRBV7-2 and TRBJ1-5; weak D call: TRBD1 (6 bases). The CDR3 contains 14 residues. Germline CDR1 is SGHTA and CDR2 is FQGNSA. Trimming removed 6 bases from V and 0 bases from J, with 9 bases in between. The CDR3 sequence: CASSRGYSNQPQHF. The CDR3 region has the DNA TGTGCCAGCAGTAGGGGGTATAGCAATCAGCCCCAGCATTTT. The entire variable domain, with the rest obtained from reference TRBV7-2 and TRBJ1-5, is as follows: GAGVSQSPSNKVTEKGKDVELRCDPISGHTALYWYRQSLGQGLEFLIYFQGNSAPDKSGLPSDRFSAERTGGSVSTLTIQRTQQEDSAVYLCASSRGYSNQPQHFGDGTRLSIL.

The CDR3 coding sequence is TGTGCCAGCAGTTACCTAGCGGGGGGAAGCACAGATACGCAGTATTTT. Encoded protein: CASSYLAGGSTDTQYF. The chain uses TRBV6-5 and TRBJ2-3; 11 nucleotides line up with TRBD2. Germline loops: CDR1 MNHEY, CDR2 SVGAGI. CDR3 length equals 16 residues. Unmatched junction bases numbered 1, after V lost 2 bases and J lost 0 bases.

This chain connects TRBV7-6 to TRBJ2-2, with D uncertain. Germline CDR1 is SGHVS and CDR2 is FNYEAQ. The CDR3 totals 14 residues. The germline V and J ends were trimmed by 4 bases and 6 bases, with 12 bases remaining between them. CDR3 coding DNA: TGTGCCAGCAGCTCAAGATACAACGCCGGGGAGCTGTTTTTT. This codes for CASSSRYNAGELFF.

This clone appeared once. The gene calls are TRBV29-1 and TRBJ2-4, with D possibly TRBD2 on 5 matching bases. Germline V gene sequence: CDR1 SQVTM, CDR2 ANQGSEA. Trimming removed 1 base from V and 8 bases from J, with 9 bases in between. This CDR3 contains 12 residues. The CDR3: CSVEGGLDIQYF. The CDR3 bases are TGCAGCGTTGAAGGCGGACTCGACATTCAGTACTTC.

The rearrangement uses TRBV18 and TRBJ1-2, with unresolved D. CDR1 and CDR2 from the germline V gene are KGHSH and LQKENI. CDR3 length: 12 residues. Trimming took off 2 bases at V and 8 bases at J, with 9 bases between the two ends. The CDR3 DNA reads TGTGCCAGCTCACCAGCGGGAGAGGGCTACACCTTC. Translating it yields CASSPAGEGYTF.

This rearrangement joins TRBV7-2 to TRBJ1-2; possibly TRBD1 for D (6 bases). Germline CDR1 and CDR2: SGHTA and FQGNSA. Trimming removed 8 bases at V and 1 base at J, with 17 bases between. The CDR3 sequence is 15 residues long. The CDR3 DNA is TGTGCCAGCTCCCGGCAGGGGCCAGGTAACTATGGCTACACCTTC. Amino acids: CASSRQGPGNYGYTF.

CDR3 residues: CASKPGHLNTEAFF. The DNA for the CDR3 is TGTGCCAGCAAACCGGGACACTTGAACACTGAAGCTTTCTTT. The chain links TRBV6-5 to TRBJ1-1; TRBD1 is a possible D gene (6 bases). This CDR3 is built from 14 residues. CDR1 is MNHEY, CDR2 SVGAGI, per germline. V gave up 7 bases and J gave up 0 bases, with 12 bases separating them.

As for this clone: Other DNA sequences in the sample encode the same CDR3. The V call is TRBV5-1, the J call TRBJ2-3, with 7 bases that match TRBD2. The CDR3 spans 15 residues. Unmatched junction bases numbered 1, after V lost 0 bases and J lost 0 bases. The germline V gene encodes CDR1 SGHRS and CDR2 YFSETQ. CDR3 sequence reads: CASSLAGGSTDTQYF. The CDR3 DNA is TGCGCCAGCAGCTTGGCCGGGGGGAGCACAGATACGCAGTATTTT.